The clone carrying this T cell receptor beta chain was recorded many times. The antigen is undetermined. The germline gives CDR1 SGHVS, CDR2 FNYEAQ. This CDR3 has 17 residues. The V end lost 5 bases, the J end lost 0 bases, and 19 bases lay between the germline ends. This entry comes from a study of human T cells and chemical hapten exposure. Study-level results: Once DPC sensitization occurred, TCRs above 1 in 1000 frequency showed no change.

In the study's own analysis: Counts of TCRs in each sample centred on a median of around 96,000 and extended from approximately 25,000 to 650,000. Each CDR3 protein is one row after TCRdb ran MiXCR on the RACE reads. The V and J calls and clone size are TCRdb's, not the authors'. This table has some 330,000 distinct CDR3 sequences, approximately 5% appearing once. The time point is: pre-sensitization, week 0. As to treatment: therapeutic diphenylcyclopropenone sensitization with weekly scalp DPC. People who gave samples had alopecia, were 18 to 70 years old, and were suitable for DPC. The input for sequencing was whole blood, taken in connection with sensitization to the hapten diphenylcyclopropenone (DPC). This TCR was recovered from a woman aged 18-35 years with alopecia areata. Some clones in this sample may be carry-over from other donors' samples. The chain is built from TRBV7-6 and TRBJ1-1, with D possibly being TRBD1 (6 bases). The CDR3 nucleotides read TGTGCCAGCAGCCCCGACCCAATGGGGGCCATGAACACTGAAGCTTTCTTT. It yields the protein CASSPDPMGAMNTEAFF. Combining the CDR3 with reference TRBV7-6 and TRBJ1-1 gives the whole variable domain GAGVSQSPRYKVTKRGQDVALRCDPISGHVSLYWYRQALGQGPEFLTYFNYEAQQDKSGLPNDRFSAERPEGSISTLTIQRTEQRDSAMYRCASSPDPMGAMNTEAFFGQGTRLTVV.